These 28 T cell receptor beta chains were all obtained from the same sample, sequenced in a study of blood T cell repertoires in COVID-19. Clones were sequenced by immunoSEQ multiplex PCR, and TCRdb holds only the in-frame ones, with some missing. The data hold hundreds of thousands of clones, with 75% to 85% observed a single time. Sequences were obtained from peripheral blood. The receptors originated from a woman younger than 45 with COVID-19, enrolled during active disease.

V gene TRBV5-1 combines with J gene TRBJ2-3; D gene uncertain. Germline V lookup: CDR1 SGHRS, CDR2 YFSETQ. CDR3 length: 16 amino acids. Trimming removed 4 bases from V and 3 bases from J, with 18 bases in between. The CDR3 DNA sequence: TGCGCCAGCAGCCCCCTCCCGCAGTCGCCAACAGATACGCAGTATTTT. It is translated as CASSPLPQSPTDTQYF.

The gene calls are TRBV5-3 and TRBJ1-6, with D tentatively TRBD1 (6 bases). TRBV5-3 carries the ORF label, with uncertain function. Trimming took 0 bases from V and 5 from J, leaving 9 bases between them. This CDR3 spans 15 amino acids. This CDR3 is CARSLDRANNSPLHF. CDR3 DNA sequence: TGTGCCAGAAGCTTGGACAGGGCCAATAATTCACCCCTCCACTTT.

The chain couples TRBV4-2 to TRBJ2-6, with D possibly matching TRBD1 (5 bases). The V gene's germline CDR1 is LGHNA and CDR2 YNFKEQ. This CDR3 has 16 amino acids. V lost 0 bases, J lost 0 bases, and 6 bases lay in between. The chain's CDR3 is CASSQDDSSGANVLTF. The CDR3 DNA reads TGTGCCAGCAGCCAAGATGACAGCTCTGGGGCCAACGTCCTGACTTTC.

The rearrangement links TRBV4-3 to TRBJ1-4, with 10 bases matching TRBD1. Germline CDR1 is LGHNA and CDR2 is YSLEER. The ends lost 2 bases at V and 3 bases at J; junction bases unmatched: 3. This CDR3 contains 16 residues. CDR3 bases: TGCGCCAGCAGCCAACGGGACAGGGGAGCTAATGAAAAACTGTTTTTT. Translation: CASSQRDRGANEKLFF.

The chain couples TRBV2 to TRBJ2-1; TRBD1 matches at 7 bases. The CDR3 runs 11 residues. Germline V gene data show CDR1 as SNHLY and CDR2 as FYNNEI. The V segment lost 11 bases and the J segment 7 bases; nucleotides outside the gene matches: 5. The CDR3 coding sequence is TGTGCCGGGGACAGAGGTAATGAGCAGTTCTTC. Protein: CAGDRGNEQFF.

The CDR3 nucleotides are TGTGCCAGCAGTCCAGAGAATGCAGGGGGATATGGAAACACCATATATTTT. Protein product: CASSPENAGGYGNTIYF. This sequence joins TRBV13 and TRBJ1-3; 7 nucleotides match TRBD1. Looked up from germline, CDR1 is PRHDT and CDR2 is FYEKMQ (reference sequence). This CDR3 spans 17 amino acids. Losses at the gene ends were 6 bases for V and 3 bases for J; bases not matched to a gene: 14.

This clone has a single count. The gene calls are TRBV28 and TRBJ2-5; TRBD2 might be the D (5 bases). V gave up 1 base and J gave up 5 bases, with 14 bases separating them. The CDR3 spans 15 residues. CDR1 is MDHEN, CDR2 SYDVKM, per germline. CDR3 sequence (DNA): TGTGCCAGCAGTTTATTACGAGAGGGATGGGAGACCCAGTACTTC. Its protein is CASSLLREGWETQYF.

This clone has just one count. This chain uses TRBV15 with TRBJ2-3; 9 bases map to TRBD1. The V segment lost 4 bases and the J segment 11 bases; nucleotides outside the gene matches: 7. The V gene's germline CDR1 is LNHNV and CDR2 YYDKDF (reference sequence). The CDR3 runs 13 residues. The DNA for the CDR3 is TGTGCCACCAGCACGATACCGGGACAGGGGCAGTATTTT. It encodes CATSTIPGQGQYF.

The V and J genes are TRBV25-1 and TRBJ1-2, with D maybe TRBD1 (5 bases). This CDR3 is built from 14 residues. Germline V lookup: CDR1 MGHDK, CDR2 SYGVNS. Trimming removed 3 bases from V and 4 bases from J, with 12 bases in between. CDR3 sequence (DNA): TGTGCCAGCAGTGAGGCCGGGGACTTCTATGGCTACACCTTC. This translates into CASSEAGDFYGYTF.

This chain connects TRBV3-1 (or the pseudogene TRBV3-2) to TRBJ1-6; possible D gene TRBD1, 5 bases. CDR3 length equals 14 residues. Germline loops: CDR1 LGHDT, CDR2 YNNKEL (reference sequence). V lost 3 bases and J lost 9, with 12 bases in between. The CDR3 nucleotides are TGTGCCAGCAGCCATCTCAAGACAGCTTCACCCCTCCACTTT. Protein product: CASSHLKTASPLHF.

The chain employs TRBV27 and TRBJ2-3; TRBD2 agrees at 10 bases. CDR3 length: 17 residues. Per germline, CDR1 MNHEY and CDR2 SMNVEV (reference sequence). The junction had 7 bases not matched to a gene; V was cut back by 1 base and J by 3 bases. The CDR3 DNA reads as TGTGCCAGCAGTTTATTCCCGACTAGCGGGCCAACAGATACGCAGTATTTT. This sequence encodes CASSLFPTSGPTDTQYF.

The rearrangement joins TRBV11-2 to TRBJ2-1; D not certain. The CDR3 runs to 11 residues. In germline, CDR1 is SGHAT, CDR2 FQNNGV. Trimming shortened V by 1 base and J by 9 bases, and 4 bases separated the two germline ends. Here the CDR3 reads CASSLGPEQFF. CDR3 nucleotide sequence: TGTGCCAGCAGCTTAGGGCCTGAGCAGTTCTTC.

This clone has a handful of counts. The CDR3, as DNA: TGCGCCAGCAGCTTGGTGGCAGGGGATTCACCCCTCCACTTT. This sequence encodes CASSLVAGDSPLHF. The chain uses TRBV5-1 and TRBJ1-6, with D possibly TRBD1 on 6 matching bases. Between the trimmed V and J ends, which lost 0 bases and 8 bases, there was a span of 9 bases. CDR1 and CDR2 (germline): SGHRS, YFSETQ. This CDR3 region has 14 residues.

V gene TRBV7-3 combines with J gene TRBJ1-2; 10 nucleotides match TRBD1. Germline CDR1 is SGHTA and CDR2 is FQGTGA. CDR3 length: 13 amino acids. V dropped 5 bases and J dropped 8; count of bases not matched to a gene: 5. The chain's CDR3 is CASSLGQGYGYTF. The DNA for the CDR3 is TGTGCCAGCAGCCTGGGACAGGGGTACGGCTACACCTTC.

This clone was counted at least ten times. J is TRBJ1-2 and V is TRBV9, with TRBD1 identical over 7 bases. With 1 base clipped from V and 8 bases from J, the junction kept 5 bases outside the gene matches. Per germline, CDR1 SGDLS and CDR2 YYNGEE. The CDR3 contains 13 residues. CDR3: CASSVTGEGGYTF. The CDR3 coding sequence is TGTGCCAGCAGCGTAACAGGGGAAGGGGGCTACACCTTC.

This chain joins TRBV30 and TRBJ2-3, with D possibly being TRBD2 (5 bases). The germline CDR1 and CDR2 sequences are GTSNPN and SVGIG (reference sequence). The CDR3 runs to 11 residues. With 3 bases removed from V and 8 bases from J, the gap between germline ends came to 9 bases. The CDR3 loop is CAWSVGSTQYF. CDR3 bases: TGTGCCTGGAGCGTAGGGAGTACGCAGTATTTT.

The chain has TRBV9 and TRBJ1-6; 10 nucleotides agree with TRBD1. This CDR3 has 15 amino acids. The trim removed 3 bases at V and 6 bases at J, leaving 3 bases unmatched. The germline V gene has CDR1 SGDLS and CDR2 YYNGEE. The CDR3 sequence: CASSGQGAFNSPLHF. The CDR3 coding sequence is TGTGCCAGCAGCGGACAGGGGGCCTTTAATTCACCCCTCCACTTT.

This chain connects TRBV15 to TRBJ2-1; possible D gene TRBD1, 5 bases. The germline CDR1 and CDR2 sequences are LNHNV and YYDKDF (reference sequence). V was trimmed by 5 bases and J by 6 bases, leaving 11 bases between them. The CDR3 spans 13 residues. CDR3 residues: CATSLQGLNEQFF. The CDR3, as DNA: TGTGCCACCAGCTTGCAGGGTCTCAATGAGCAGTTCTTC.

The chain combines TRBV11-3 with TRBJ2-2, with D possibly TRBD2 on 5 matching bases. The V and J ends lost 1 base and 5 bases respectively, with 5 bases between them. CDR3 length equals 13 residues. The germline V gene encodes CDR1 SGHNT and CDR2 YENEEA. CDR3 region: CASSLGGTGELFF. In nucleotides, the CDR3 is TGTGCCAGCAGCTTAGGAGGGACCGGGGAGCTGTTTTTT.

The chain employs TRBV5-1 and TRBJ1-1; D is perhaps TRBD1 (6 bases). Germline-derived CDR1 and CDR2 are SGHRS and YFSETQ. The CDR3 sequence is 14 residues long. V was pared by 7 bases and J by 1 base, with 14 bases between. The CDR3 region is CASLSETGNTEAFF. CDR3 in DNA: TGCGCCAGCCTAAGCGAGACAGGGAACACTGAAGCTTTCTTT.

The sample holds one count of this clone. The chain links TRBV4-3 to TRBJ1-1; TRBD1 agrees at 9 bases. The CDR3 covers 12 residues. V trimming: 3 bases; J trimming: 8 bases; junction bases outside the gene matches: 1. CDR1 is LGHNA and CDR2 is YSLEER in the germline V gene. CDR3 in amino acids: CASSQGQGEAFF. The DNA for the CDR3 is TGCGCCAGCAGCCAGGGACAGGGAGAAGCTTTCTTT.

The chain employs TRBV7-2 and TRBJ2-2, with 8 bases aligning to TRBD1. The CDR3 sequence is 17 residues long. The V gene end was trimmed by 1 base and the J gene end by 4 bases; junction bases not matched to a gene: 8. CDR1 is SGHTA and CDR2 is FQGNSA in the germline V gene. In DNA form, the CDR3 reads TGTGCCAGCAGCTTAGGAATCACAGGGGGTTTCACCGGGGAGCTGTTTTTT. It translates to CASSLGITGGFTGELFF.

The chain employs TRBV11-3 and TRBJ1-1; 7 bases match TRBD1. There are 14 residues in the CDR3. Germline CDR1 reads SGHNT; CDR2 reads YENEEA. V shed 2 bases and J 5 bases; nucleotides not matched to a gene: 5. The chain's CDR3 is CASSLRPRGTEAFF. In nucleotides, the CDR3 is TGTGCCAGCAGCTTACGCCCCAGGGGGACTGAAGCTTTCTTT.

The CDR3: CASSLGWTGSNEQYF. CDR3 sequence (DNA): TGTGCCAGCAGCTTAGGATGGACAGGGAGCAACGAGCAGTACTTC. This rearrangement joins TRBV7-9 to TRBJ2-7; TRBD1 matches 8 bases. Losses at the gene ends were 1 base for V and 5 bases for J; bases not matched to a gene: 7. Germline lookup yields CDR1 SEHNR and CDR2 FQNEAQ (reference sequence). This CDR3 contains 15 residues.

This clone has only one observation. This chain uses TRBV11-2 with TRBJ1-6; the D is unclear. The CDR3 is made up of 15 amino acids. The V gene lost 1 base and the J gene lost 8 bases, with 12 bases spanning the gap. The V gene's germline CDR1 is SGHAT and CDR2 FQNNGV. The CDR3 sequence is CASSLVALLDSPLHF. For the CDR3, the DNA is TGTGCCAGCAGCTTAGTCGCACTGTTGGATTCACCCCTCCACTTT.

V and J are TRBV2 and TRBJ2-5; D not resolved. Germline V lookup: CDR1 SNHLY, CDR2 FYNNEI. V was trimmed by 2 bases and J by 2 bases, leaving 6 bases between them. This CDR3 is built from 13 residues. In DNA, the CDR3 is TGTGCCAGCAGTGAACCCCGGCAAGAGACCCAGTACTTC. This encodes CASSEPRQETQYF.

The chain carries TRBV27 and TRBJ1-4; 8 nucleotides agree with TRBD1. CDR3 length equals 14 residues. Germline lookup yields CDR1 MNHEY and CDR2 SMNVEV (reference sequence). Germline trimming cut 7 bases from V and 7 bases from J; bases unmatched to any gene: 8. CDR3: CASTRTGPSEKLFF. CDR3 in DNA: TGTGCCAGCACCCGGACAGGGCCGAGTGAAAAACTGTTTTTT. Based on the CDR3 plus reference TRBV27 and TRBJ1-4, the full variable domain is EAQVTQNPRYLITVTGKKLTVTCSQNMNHEYMSWYRQDPGLGLRQIYYSMNVEVTDKGDVPEGYKVSRKEKRNFPLILESPSPNQTSLYFCASTRTGPSEKLFFGSGTQLSVL.

CDR3 loop: CASSDGGAGDTQYF. CDR3 in DNA: TGCGCCAGCAGCGACGGGGGGGCCGGAGATACGCAGTATTTT. V is TRBV4-3 and J is TRBJ2-3, with TRBD2 identical over 8 bases. Germline lookup yields CDR1 LGHNA and CDR2 YSLEER. Trimming cost V 5 bases and J 5 bases; bases outside gene matches: 6. The CDR3 is made up of 14 amino acids.